The 17 T cell receptor beta chains reported below all come from one sample, sequenced in a study of PD-L1 blockade in urothelial cancer. Clones were read by immunoSEQ multiplex PCR, and TCRdb kept only the in-frame ones, dropping some. This sample yields about 110,000 clones, of which approximately 85% are seen a single time; 2% to 2.5% belongs to the top ten. Specimen: PBMCs, collected around atezolizumab (anti-PD-L1) treatment. The origin of the receptors is a man in his fifties or sixties with urothelial cancer.

The chain is built from TRBV7-9 and TRBJ2-2; perhaps TRBD2 as D (5 bases). The V end lost 6 bases, the J end lost 7 bases, and 15 bases lay between the germline ends. Germline V lookup: CDR1 SEHNR, CDR2 FQNEAQ (reference sequence). This CDR3 has 14 amino acids. The CDR3 nucleotides are TGTGCCAGCAGTCCGAGAGGGTCAATCGGGGAGCTGTTTTTT. Protein sequence: CASSPRGSIGELFF.

The chain uses TRBV19 and TRBJ1-1; D uncertain. Germline V gives CDR1 LNHDA, CDR2 SQIVND (reference sequence). This CDR3 comprises 11 residues. The V end was cut by 6 bases, the J end by 1 base, with 3 bases between. CDR3 region: CASRRNTEAFF. The CDR3 DNA reads TGTGCCAGTAGGAGGAACACTGAAGCTTTCTTT.

This clone is a singleton in its sample. An end of the junction differs from the germline gene, which may be a read error. V is TRBV5-1 and J is TRBJ2-5; 7 bases are a match to TRBD2. The CDR3 sequence is 15 residues long. CDR1 and CDR2 (germline): SGHRS, YFSETQ. The CDR3 nucleotides read TGCGCCAGCAGTTTGGGCGGGGGTACCCAAGAGACCCAGTACTTC. This sequence encodes CASSLGGGTQETQYF.

The chain couples TRBV6-5 to TRBJ1-1; TRBD1 matches at 10 bases. Trimming cost V 5 bases and J 5 bases; bases outside gene matches: 5. The CDR3 loop spans 14 amino acids. Germline V lookup: CDR1 MNHEY, CDR2 SVGAGI. The CDR3 bases are TGTGCCAGCAGTAACTGGGACAGGGGTACTGAAGCTTTCTTT. The encoded protein is CASSNWDRGTEAFF.

The V and J genes are TRBV7-3 and TRBJ2-1, with TRBD2 identical over 11 bases. The CDR3 length is 17 residues. Germline V gene data show CDR1 as SGHTA and CDR2 as FQGTGA. V gave up 2 bases and J gave up 0 bases; unmatched junction bases: 3. CDR3 nucleotides: TGTGCCAGCAGCTTATGGACTAGCGGGTACTCCTACAATGAGCAGTTCTTC. This sequence encodes CASSLWTSGYSYNEQFF.

The chain combines TRBV18 with TRBJ2-7; 7 bases agree with TRBD1. Germline V gene sequence: CDR1 KGHSH, CDR2 LQKENI. The junction had 6 bases not matched to a gene; V was cut back by 2 bases and J by 5 bases. The CDR3 has 14 residues. CDR3 residues: CASSPKTGAHEQYF. In DNA, the CDR3 is TGTGCCAGCTCACCAAAAACAGGGGCCCACGAGCAGTACTTC.

This CDR3 is CASSQQQGGGTDTQYF. The CDR3 DNA reads as TGTGCCAGCAGCCAACAACAGGGTGGAGGCACAGATACGCAGTATTTT. V is TRBV4-2 and J is TRBJ2-3; weak D call: TRBD1 (6 bases). CDR1 LGHNA and CDR2 YNFKEQ come from the germline V gene. This CDR3 contains 16 residues. Trimming took off 2 bases at V and 1 base at J, with 13 bases between the two ends.

The chain recombines TRBV5-4 with TRBJ2-2; tentatively, D is TRBD2 (6 bases). The CDR3 has 16 amino acids. Germline loops: CDR1 SGHNT, CDR2 YYREEE (reference sequence). Trimming left V 0 bases short and J 3 bases short, with 12 bases between. The CDR3 sequence: CASSLVSSVHTGELFF. The CDR3 region has the DNA TGTGCCAGCAGCTTGGTTTCTAGCGTCCACACCGGGGAGCTGTTTTTT.

V and J are TRBV28 and TRBJ2-7; TRBD2 matches at 11 bases. V shed 3 bases, J shed 3 bases, and the junction held 13 bases outside the gene matches. The CDR3 has 18 amino acids. Per the germline V gene, CDR1 is MDHEN and CDR2 is SYDVKM. The DNA for the CDR3 is TGTGCCAGCAGTTTGTCGGGACTAGCGGCTAGGTCCTACTACGAGCAGTACTTC. This gives the protein CASSLSGLAARSYYEQYF.

The rearrangement joins TRBV19 to TRBJ1-2; 9 bases agree with TRBD1. V shed 3 bases, J shed 2 bases, and the junction held 4 bases outside the gene matches. The CDR3 runs to 15 residues. The germline gives CDR1 LNHDA, CDR2 SQIVND (reference sequence). The CDR3: CASSIKGTGNYGYTF. CDR3 in DNA: TGTGCCAGTAGTATCAAAGGGACAGGGAACTATGGCTACACCTTC.

V is TRBV28 and J is TRBJ2-3; TRBD2 is a possible D gene (5 bases). The germline V gene encodes CDR1 MDHEN and CDR2 SYDVKM. The CDR3 is made up of 13 amino acids. V was trimmed by 8 bases and J by 3 bases, leaving 12 bases between them. This chain's CDR3 is CASEGGKTDTQYF. The CDR3 region has the DNA TGTGCCAGCGAGGGTGGAAAAACAGATACGCAGTATTTT.

This clone was picked up a small number of times. The chain carries TRBV25-1 and TRBJ2-5; 12 nucleotides agree with TRBD2. Trimming at V came to 0 bases and at J to 5 bases, leaving 4 bases not matched to a gene. The germline V gene encodes CDR1 MGHDK and CDR2 SYGVNS. This CDR3 spans 16 amino acids. Here the CDR3 reads CASSEYLAGGRETQYF. The DNA for the CDR3 is TGTGCCAGCAGTGAATATCTAGCGGGAGGGCGGGAGACCCAGTACTTC.

V and J are TRBV9 and TRBJ2-5; 7 positions agree with TRBD1. The CDR3 consists of 15 residues. J gave up 1 base and V 1 base, and 4 bases lay outside the gene matches. The germline V gene has CDR1 SGDLS and CDR2 YYNGEE. The CDR3 sequence is CASSVRTGAQETQYF. CDR3 coding DNA: TGTGCCAGCAGCGTACGGACAGGAGCCCAAGAGACCCAGTACTTC.

The chain recombines TRBV18 with TRBJ1-6; the match to TRBD1 covers 7 bases. The V gene's germline CDR1 is KGHSH and CDR2 LQKENI. Germline trimming cut 3 bases from V and 5 bases from J; bases unmatched to any gene: 1. The CDR3 consists of 14 residues. In DNA, the CDR3 is TGTGCCAGCTCACCGGGACAGCATAATTCACCCCTCCACTTT. It yields the protein CASSPGQHNSPLHF. The full variable domain, with the rest looked up from reference TRBV18 and TRBJ1-6, is NAGVMQNPRHLVRRRGQEARLRCSPMKGHSHVYWYRQLPEEGLKFMVYLQKENIIDESGMPKERFSAEFPKEGPSILRIQQVVRGDSAAYFCASSPGQHNSPLHFGNGTRLTVT.

This clone occurred a few times. The chain combines TRBV5-1 with TRBJ2-5, with D possibly TRBD1 on 6 matching bases. Germline CDR1 is SGHRS and CDR2 is YFSETQ. The CDR3 loop spans 14 amino acids. The V and J ends lost 6 bases and 7 bases respectively, with 19 bases between them. Written as DNA, the CDR3 is TGCGCCAGCAACCCCGGGACATCAGAATCGACCCAGTACTTC. It yields the protein CASNPGTSESTQYF. The full variable domain, completed using reference TRBV5-1 and TRBJ2-5, is KAGVTQTPRYLIKTRGQQVTLSCSPISGHRSVSWYQQTPGQGLQFLFEYFSETQRNKGNFPGRFSGRQFSNSRSEMNVSTLELGDSALYLCASNPGTSESTQYFGPGTRLLVL.

The rearrangement joins TRBV27 to TRBJ2-7, with 9 bases aligning to TRBD1. The CDR3 totals 13 residues. Germline V gene sequence: CDR1 MNHEY, CDR2 SMNVEV (reference sequence). Unmatched junction bases numbered 4, after V lost 6 bases and J lost 4 bases. The DNA of the CDR3 is TGTGCCAGCAGGGGGACAGGGACTTACGAGCAGTACTTC. Translation gives CASRGTGTYEQYF.

In DNA, the CDR3 is TGTGCCAGTACCACGTCGGGACTCTACGGGGAGACCCAGTACTTC. This translates into CASTTSGLYGETQYF. The chain recombines TRBV19 with TRBJ2-5, with D perhaps matching TRBD2 (6 bases). V was cut by 7 bases and J by 5 bases, with 20 bases left in between. The CDR3 length is 15 residues. Germline V CDR1 and CDR2: LNHDA, SQIVND (reference sequence).